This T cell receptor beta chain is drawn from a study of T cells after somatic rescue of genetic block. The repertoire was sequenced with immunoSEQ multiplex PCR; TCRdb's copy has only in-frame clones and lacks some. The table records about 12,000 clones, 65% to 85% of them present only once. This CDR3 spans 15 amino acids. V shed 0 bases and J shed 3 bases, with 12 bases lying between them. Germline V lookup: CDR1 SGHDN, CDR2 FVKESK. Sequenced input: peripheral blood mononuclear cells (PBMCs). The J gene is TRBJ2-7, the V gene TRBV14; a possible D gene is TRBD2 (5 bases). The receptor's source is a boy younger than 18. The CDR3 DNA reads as TGTGCCAGCAGCCAAGATAGGACTGGCTTCTACGAGCAGTACTTC. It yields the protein CASSQDRTGFYEQYF.